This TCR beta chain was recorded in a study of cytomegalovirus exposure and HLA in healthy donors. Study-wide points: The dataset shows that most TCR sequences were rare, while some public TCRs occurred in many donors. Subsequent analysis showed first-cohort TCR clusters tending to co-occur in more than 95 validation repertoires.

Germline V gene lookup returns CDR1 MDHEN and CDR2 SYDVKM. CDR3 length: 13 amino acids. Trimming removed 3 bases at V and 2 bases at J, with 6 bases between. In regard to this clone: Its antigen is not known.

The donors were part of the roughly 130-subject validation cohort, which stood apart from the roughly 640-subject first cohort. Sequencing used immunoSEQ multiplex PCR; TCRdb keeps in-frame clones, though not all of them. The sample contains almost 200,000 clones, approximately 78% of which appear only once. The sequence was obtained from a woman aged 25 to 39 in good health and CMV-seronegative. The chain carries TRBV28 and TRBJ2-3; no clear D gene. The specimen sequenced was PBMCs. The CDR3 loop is CASSFLNTDTQYF. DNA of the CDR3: TGTGCCAGCAGTTTCCTAAACACAGATACGCAGTATTTT.